A selection of T cell receptor beta chains follows, all from one sample in a study of blood T cell repertoires in COVID-19. Method: immunoSEQ multiplex PCR; TCRdb's copy keeps in-frame clones and lacks some. Seen here are roughly 150,000 clones, just under 80% observed once, and the top ten hold 11% to 15%. Sequencing input: peripheral blood. All receptors come from an elderly woman with acute or convalescent COVID-19. The CDR3 runs from the conserved cysteine through the conserved F or W. Each record gives: clone size, J gene, D gene, V gene, CDR3 DNA, CDR3 protein. A D gene is named only where the DNA matches it firmly. Rows may omit the clone size; those that give it use once, few, many or a size class.

NA,TRBJ1-6,NA,TRBV7-9,TGTGCCAGCAGCTTAGGTGAGGGAGAAGGGTATTCACCCCTCCACTTT,CASSLGEGEGYSPLHF
NA,TRBJ2-3,NA,TRBV19,TGTGCCAGTAGTCAACTAGCTACAACAGATACGCAGTATTTT,CASSQLATTDTQYF
NA,TRBJ1-4,NA,TRBV6-1,TGTGCCAGCAGTGAATTTTCGTGGCTCGTTTTT,CASSEFSWLVF
NA,TRBJ1-2,TRBD1,TRBV19,TGTGCCAGTAGTATGGGGACAGGGACTAACTATGGCTACACCTTC,CASSMGTGTNYGYTF
NA,TRBJ1-2,NA,TRBV5-1,TGCGCCACCTCCAAGGAGTCCCTAAACTATGGCTACACCTTC,CATSKESLNYGYTF
NA,TRBJ2-1,TRBD1,TRBV3-1/TRBV3-2,TGTGCCAGCAGCCCCTACAGGGGCTACAATGAGCAGTTCTTC,CASSPYRGYNEQFF
few,TRBJ2-1,TRBD1,TRBV6-9,TGTGCCAGCATTGGGACAGGGGAGTCTGAGCAGTTCTTC,CASIGTGESEQFF
NA,TRBJ2-5,NA,TRBV18,TGTGCCAGCTCACCGGAGGAGACCCAGTACTTC,CASSPEETQYF
NA,TRBJ2-6,NA,TRBV19,TGTGCCAGTAGTATGGGGCGCGCTGGGGCCAACGTCCTGACTTTC,CASSMGRAGANVLTF
NA,TRBJ2-1,NA,TRBV30,TGTGCCTGGAAACCCGAGGTCAACAATGAGCAGTTCTTC,CAWKPEVNNEQFF
NA,TRBJ1-1,TRBD1,TRBV28,TGTGCCAGCAGTTCGGAGGGGGCGGTTGAAGCTTTCTTT,CASSSEGAVEAFF
once,TRBJ2-3,NA,TRBV5-1,TGCGCCAGCAGCTTGGAGGCGTCCGGGACAGATACGCAGTATTTT,CASSLEASGTDTQYF
NA,TRBJ2-2,NA,TRBV6-1,TGTGCCAGCAGTGGACGGACAGTCCTAGGGACCGGGGAGCTGTTTTTT,CASSGRTVLGTGELFF
once,TRBJ1-5,TRBD1,TRBV5-1,TGCGCCAGCAGCTTGGGGGGACAGGGTAATCAGCCCCAGCATTTT,CASSLGGQGNQPQHF
NA,TRBJ2-7,NA,TRBV6-6,TGTGCCAGCAGTTCTAGGCCGGGACACGGTTACGAGCAGTACTTC,CASSSRPGHGYEQYF
NA,TRBJ1-6,NA,TRBV5-8,TGTGCCGGTGGGGCACTTTATAATTCACCCCTCCACTTT,CAGGALYNSPLHF
NA,TRBJ1-4,NA,TRBV19,TGTGCCAGTAGTATAAGACGGGGGGGTGAAAAACTGTTTTTT,CASSIRRGGEKLFF
NA,TRBJ1-3,NA,TRBV3-1/TRBV3-2,TGTGCCAGCAGCCTCGTTAGCTCTGGAAACACCATATATTTT,CASSLVSSGNTIYF
NA,TRBJ1-1,NA,TRBV19,TGTGCCAGTAAGGGGATCGAAGGGTACACTGAAGCTTTCTTT,CASKGIEGYTEAFF
NA,TRBJ2-6,NA,TRBV18,TGTGCCAGCTCACCACGAGCCACCCCGGAGGACAGCCTTTTCATAGGGGCCAACGTCCTGACTTTC,CASSPRATPEDSLFIGANVLTF
NA,TRBJ1-1,TRBD1,TRBV14,TGTGCCAGCAGCCAAGCTGGACAGGGTTGGCGAGCTTTCTTT,CASSQAGQGWRAFF
NA,TRBJ2-7,NA,TRBV30,TGTGCCTGCAGGGCCCGGTACTACGAGCAGTACTTC,CACRARYYEQYF
NA,TRBJ1-1,NA,TRBV14,TGTGCCAGCAGCCAAGATACCACAGCTGAAGCTTTCTTT,CASSQDTTAEAFF
NA,TRBJ1-1,NA,TRBV6-5,TGTGCCAGCAGCCAGACCAGGGGGAACACTGAAGCTTTCTTT,CASSQTRGNTEAFF
NA,TRBJ2-3,NA,TRBV9,TGTGCCAGCAGCGTAGCTGGGTCGGGGTTAGTCCCAGATACGCAGTATTTT,CASSVAGSGLVPDTQYF
few,TRBJ2-7,NA,TRBV12-3/TRBV12-4,TGTGCCAGCAGTAAGGGATTTACAGGGCAGTACTTC,CASSKGFTGQYF
NA,TRBJ2-5,NA,TRBV4-2,TGTGCCAGCAGCCAAGATCGGGGGACGACCGACCCGGGGACCCAGTACTTC,CASSQDRGTTDPGTQYF
NA,TRBJ1-2,TRBD1,TRBV5-1,TGCGCCAGCAGCTTGGGCAGGGGGGCCTATGGCTACACCTTC,CASSLGRGAYGYTF
few,TRBJ1-1,NA,TRBV4-1,TGCGCCAGCAGCCAAGGTTGGATCTTCGAGGGGAACACTGAAGCTTTCTTT,CASSQGWIFEGNTEAFF
NA,TRBJ1-1,TRBD1,TRBV11-2,TGTGCCAGCAGGAATTCCGGGACAGGGGCTGAAGCTTTCTTT,CASRNSGTGAEAFF
NA,TRBJ1-4,NA,TRBV5-1,TGCGCCAGCAGCTTGTCAGGGTCAACTAATGAAAAACTGTTTTTT,CASSLSGSTNEKLFF
NA,TRBJ2-7,TRBD2,TRBV18,TGTGCCAGCTCACCAAAAGGACTAGCGGGTAATCCCTACGAGCAGTACTTC,CASSPKGLAGNPYEQYF
NA,TRBJ1-2,NA,TRBV4-1,TGCGCCAGCAGCCAAGAGAGGCGCCGGCCTGGTAACTATGGCTACACCTTC,CASSQERRRPGNYGYTF
NA,TRBJ1-3,NA,TRBV30,TGTGCCGGCCGGGTCTCTGGAAACACCATATATTTT,CAGRVSGNTIYF
NA,TRBJ2-7,TRBD1,TRBV11-1,TGTGCCAGCAGCTCGACAGGGAATTCCTACGAGCAGTACTTC,CASSSTGNSYEQYF
NA,TRBJ1-1,NA,TRBV30,TGTGCCTGGAGCTCCATGGGGGGAGCTTTCTTT,CAWSSMGGAFF
NA,TRBJ1-2,NA,TRBV6-6,TGTGCCAGCAGTGCCGGGACTCCGGGGGGCTACACCTTC,CASSAGTPGGYTF
NA,TRBJ2-2,TRBD2,TRBV5-6,TGTGCCAGCAGCTTCAGGCGGAGCCGGCAGGGAGGGACCGGGGAGCTGTTTTTT,CASSFRRSRQGGTGELFF
NA,TRBJ2-2,NA,TRBV5-1,TGCGCCAGTATCCGGGACTCGAACACCGGGGAGCTGTTTTTT,CASIRDSNTGELFF
NA,TRBJ2-7,TRBD2,TRBV28,TGTGCCAGCAGTGCGGCTAGCGGGGGAAACTACGAGCAGTACTTC,CASSAASGGNYEQYF
NA,TRBJ1-6,NA,TRBV12-3/TRBV12-4,TGTGCCAGCAAGACAGATAATTCACCCCTCCACTTT,CASKTDNSPLHF
once,TRBJ2-5,TRBD1,TRBV2,TGTGCCAGCAGCGAGGCTTCCGGGACAGGGGAAGAGACCCAGTACTTC,CASSEASGTGEETQYF
few,TRBJ1-5,TRBD1,TRBV5-1,TGCGCCAGCAGCCCGACAGGGGGCACGGACAGCAATCAGCCCCAGCATTTT,CASSPTGGTDSNQPQHF
NA,TRBJ1-5,NA,TRBV28,TGTGCCAGCAGTTTGGGACAAGGGAGTGCGGGGCCCCAGCATTTT,CASSLGQGSAGPQHF
NA,TRBJ2-1,TRBD2,TRBV7-9,TGTGCCAGCAGCTTAGAGGTAGCGGGGGGTAATGAGCAGTTCTTC,CASSLEVAGGNEQFF
few,TRBJ1-2,NA,TRBV5-6,TGTGCCAGCAGCAAAGCGGGACACCTCAACTATGGCTACACCTTC,CASSKAGHLNYGYTF
NA,TRBJ1-1,TRBD1,TRBV6-6,TGTGCCAGCAGTTATAACAGGGGCGATAGCACTGAAGCTTTCTTT,CASSYNRGDSTEAFF
NA,TRBJ1-4,NA,TRBV4-1,TGCGCCAGCAGCCCAGGGGCGCCGAGGGCTAATGAAAAACTGTTTTTT,CASSPGAPRANEKLFF